Listed below are T cell receptor beta chains from one sample, sequenced in a study of spatial heterogeneity in lung cancer. TCRdb reprocessed the 5' RACE reads via MiXCR and lists one record per CDR3 protein. This sample has about 23,000 distinct CDR3 sequences, with around 4.7% found just once. Sequenced here: PBMCs, sampled at surgery. Source of these receptors: a male donor with early-stage non-small cell lung cancer. CDR3s include the opening cysteine and the closing phenylalanine or tryptophan. D genes are given only for firm matches. Rows give clone size only sometimes, using once, few, many, or a class for an expanded clone.

clone_size,v_call,d_call,j_call,cdr3_aa,cdr3_nt
many,TRBV6-2/TRBV6-3,TRBD1,TRBJ2-3,CASSQSPGTGVPDTQYF,TGTGCCAGCAGCCAGAGCCCCGGGACAGGGGTCCCAGATACGCAGTATTTT
many,TRBV29-1,.,TRBJ1-5,CSVGVGNQPQHF,TGCAGCGTTGGAGTAGGCAATCAGCCCCAGCATTTT
many,TRBV18,.,TRBJ1-6,CASSPPDRRNSPLHF,TGTGCCAGCTCACCACCCGACAGGCGGAATTCACCCCTCCACTTT
many,TRBV20-1,TRBD2,TRBJ2-1,CSARAPGLALGFF,TGCAGTGCTAGAGCGCCGGGACTAGCACTTGGGTTCTTC
many,TRBV11-2,.,TRBJ1-1,CASSLGFYVGSTEAFF,TGTGCCAGCAGCTTAGGTTTTTATGTCGGGAGCACTGAAGCTTTCTTT
many,TRBV12-3/TRBV12-4,.,TRBJ2-3,CASLPGPDADTQYF,TGTGCCAGCCTACCCGGGCCGGATGCAGATACGCAGTATTTT
few,TRBV18,.,TRBJ2-2,CASSPPGTTNTGELFF,TGTGCCAGCTCACCTCCCGGGACAACGAACACCGGGGAGCTGTTTTTT
.,TRBV30,TRBD2,TRBJ2-1,CAWTRLSGGRMGNEQFF,TGTGCCTGGACCCGACTTAGCGGGGGCCGTATGGGAAATGAGCAGTTCTTC
many,TRBV27,.,TRBJ1-2,CASQSHGQNNYGYTF,TGTGCCAGTCAGTCTCACGGACAGAACAACTATGGCTACACCTTC
many,TRBV5-1,TRBD1,TRBJ2-3,CASSSLGTGTDTQYF,TGCGCCAGCAGCTCCCTCGGGACAGGCACAGATACGCAGTATTTT
.,TRBV4-3,.,TRBJ2-3,CASSQEGTQYF,TGCGCCAGCAGCCAAGAAGGTACGCAGTATTTT
many,TRBV9,TRBD1,TRBJ1-4,CASSGNRGTTNEKLFF,TGTGCCAGCAGCGGGAACAGGGGAACAACTAATGAAAAACTGTTTTTT
many,TRBV5-4,.,TRBJ1-6,CASSPGGGFDSPLHF,TGTGCCAGCAGCCCCGGGGGGGGATTTGATTCACCCCTCCACTTT
medium-sized,TRBV5-1,.,TRBJ1-1,CASRYTDNTEAFF,TGCGCCAGCAGGTATACGGATAACACTGAAGCTTTCTTT
medium-sized,TRBV6-5,.,TRBJ2-2,CASKLRRNTGELFF,TGTGCCAGCAAACTCAGGCGGAACACCGGGGAGCTGTTTTTT
many,TRBV2,.,TRBJ2-5,CASSVRELMETQYF,TGTGCCAGCAGTGTCCGGGAGCTTATGGAGACCCAGTACTTC
many,TRBV6-5,.,TRBJ1-6,CASRLTGSSPLHF,TGTGCCAGCAGACTTACAGGGAGTTCACCCCTCCACTTT
many,TRBV7-8,TRBD1,TRBJ1-1,CASSRYTGDVFF,TGTGCCAGCAGCCGTTACACAGGGGATGTTTTCTTT
.,TRBV28,.,TRBJ1-5,CASRSLGGNQPQHF,TGTGCCAGCAGATCCCTGGGGGGCAATCAGCCCCAGCATTTT
few,TRBV7-9,TRBD1,TRBJ1-1,CVSSLDRDRAFEAFF,TGTGTCAGCAGCTTAGATCGGGACAGGGCTTTCGAAGCTTTCTTT
many,TRBV30,.,TRBJ2-6,CAWSGARVRSGANVLTF,TGTGCCTGGAGTGGGGCCAGGGTAAGATCTGGGGCCAACGTCCTGACTTTC
.,TRBV6-1,.,TRBJ2-5,CASSGPSPADQETQYF,TGTGCCAGCAGTGGGCCCTCTCCAGCGGACCAAGAGACCCAGTACTTC
many,TRBV28,TRBD1,TRBJ2-3,CASSPYPGQGTDTQYF,TGTGCCAGCAGTCCATACCCGGGACAGGGGACAGATACGCAGTATTTT
many,TRBV20-1,.,TRBJ2-1,CSAKGNEQFF,TGCAGTGCCAAGGGCAATGAGCAGTTCTTC